Listed below are T cell receptor beta chains from one sample, sequenced in a study of molecular identifiers for immune sequencing clone quantification. Using its own MiXCR run on the PCR reads, TCRdb lists one record per CDR3 protein. This table holds about 510,000 distinct CDR3 sequences, 25% found once. The sequencing input was naive CD8+ T cells from blood, with Jurkat cell RNA spiked in. These TCRs come from a human donor in good health. Some libraries in this study had Jurkat cell RNA spiked in. The CDR3 runs from the conserved cysteine through the conserved F or W. The D gene is left open where the match is weak. Only some rows state a clone size, as once, few, many or a class for expanded clones.

J	D	size	V	DNA	CDR3
TRBJ2-2	NA	once	TRBV6-9	TGTGCCAGCGGTTATTCCCCCACCGGGGAGCTGTTTTTT	CASGYSPTGELFF
TRBJ1-5	NA	NA	TRBV19	TGTGCCAGTACCTATTACAATAGCAATCAGCCCCAGCATTTT	CASTYYNSNQPQHF
TRBJ2-7	TRBD1	NA	TRBV19	TGTGCTTCCGGACAGGGGGCTTACGAGCAGTACTTC	CASGQGAYEQYF
TRBJ1-1	NA	NA	TRBV6-5	TGTGCCAGCAGTTACGGCATTGGGAACACTGAAGCTTTCTTT	CASSYGIGNTEAFF
TRBJ2-7	TRBD1	many	TRBV5-1	TGCGCCAGCAGCTTGGAGGGGACAGGGGTGGTCGAGCAGTACTTC	CASSLEGTGVVEQYF
TRBJ2-7	TRBD2	NA	TRBV5-3	TGTGCCAGCAGCCAAACTAGCGGAACCTACGAGCAGTACTTC	CASSQTSGTYEQYF
TRBJ2-5	NA	few	TRBV6-1	TGTGCCAGCAGTGGAACGCCCCGGGGGACCCAGTACTTC	CASSGTPRGTQYF
TRBJ1-1	NA	few	TRBV27	TGTGCCAGCAGTTTATTCCCAGGCGGCGGTACTGAAGCTTTCTTT	CASSLFPGGGTEAFF
TRBJ2-7	NA	NA	TRBV6-2/TRBV6-3	TGTGCCAGCACCGACCGGGACGGACTCTACGAGCAGTACTTC	CASTDRDGLYEQYF
TRBJ2-5	TRBD2	NA	TRBV6-5	TGTGCCAGCAGTTACTCGGCGGGGGGCGAGACCCAGTACTTC	CASSYSAGGETQYF
TRBJ2-2	TRBD1	few	TRBV20-1	TGCAGTGCTAGGGACAGGGGGAACACCGGGGAGCTGTTTTTT	CSARDRGNTGELFF
TRBJ2-2	NA	NA	TRBV4-2	TGTGCCAGCAGCCAAGACCTTTTGGATATCGGGGAGCTGTTTTTT	CASSQDLLDIGELFF
TRBJ2-5	NA	NA	TRBV6-5	TGTGCCAGCAGTTACTCAGGCAGGGGACTAATCCAAGAGACCCAGTACTTC	CASSYSGRGLIQETQYF
TRBJ1-5	NA	many	TRBV4-1	TGCGCCAGCAGCCCAACAACAGCGTACCCTAGCAATCAGCCCCAGCATTTT	CASSPTTAYPSNQPQHF
TRBJ2-5	NA	many	TRBV5-1	TGCGCCAGCAGCTTCTTCCCAATGACAGAAAAAGAGACCCAGTACTTC	CASSFFPMTEKETQYF
TRBJ2-7	NA	few	TRBV6-2/TRBV6-3	TGTGCCAGCAGTTCTCCTCTACATAAATCCTACGAGCAGTACTTC	CASSSPLHKSYEQYF
TRBJ1-1	NA	NA	TRBV29-1	TGCAGCGTTGAAGACCTCTGGGATCCCAACACTGAAGCTTTCTTT	CSVEDLWDPNTEAFF
TRBJ1-3	TRBD1	NA	TRBV6-6	TGTGCCAGCAGTTACAAGGACAGGGAGGCCGGAAACACCATATATTTT	CASSYKDREAGNTIYF
TRBJ2-5	TRBD1	NA	TRBV9	TGTGCCAGCAGCGGGGGTACAGGGGCGCGTGGAGAGACCCAGTACTTC	CASSGGTGARGETQYF
TRBJ2-3	NA	many	TRBV5-1	TGCGCCAGCAGCTTGGAAGGCCATAGCACAGATACGCAGTATTTT	CASSLEGHSTDTQYF
TRBJ2-7	NA	NA	TRBV19	TGTGCCAATTCCCTGGATCTACCCGTAGAGCAGTACTTC	CANSLDLPVEQYF
TRBJ2-4	TRBD1	NA	TRBV19	TGTGCCAGTGAGGGGGCGCCCGGTCTTATTAGGGAAAACACTCAGTACTTC	CASEGAPGLIRENTQYF
TRBJ1-4	NA	many	TRBV29-1	TGCAGCGTCGGTCACGACTCCAATGAAAAACTGTTTTTT	CSVGHDSNEKLFF
TRBJ2-2	TRBD1	NA	TRBV7-9	TGTGCCAGCAGCATCACCGGGACAGGGGGAGGAACCGGGGAGCTGTTTTTT	CASSITGTGGGTGELFF
TRBJ2-3	NA	NA	TRBV5-1	TGCGCCAGCAGCTTGGAGGTCTTTAGCACAGATACGCAGTATTTT	CASSLEVFSTDTQYF
TRBJ1-1	NA	NA	TRBV5-4	TGTGCCAGCAGCTTACAGATGAACACTGAAGCTTTCTTT	CASSLQMNTEAFF
TRBJ2-5	TRBD1	NA	TRBV3-1	TGTGCCAGCAGCCAAGAGGGGCTTGGGACAGAACAAGAGACCCAGTACTTC	CASSQEGLGTEQETQYF
TRBJ1-5	TRBD1	many	TRBV6-5	TGTGCCAGCAAACGACAGGGGTTCGATCAGCCCCAGCATTTT	CASKRQGFDQPQHF
TRBJ2-7	TRBD2	few	TRBV7-6	TGTGCCAGCAGCTCCAAGCGGGAGACTCCCTACGAGCAGTACTTC	CASSSKRETPYEQYF
TRBJ1-6	NA	NA	TRBV15	TGTGCCACCAGCAGAGATAAAGGGAGGTCACCCCTCCACTTT	CATSRDKGRSPLHF
TRBJ2-1	TRBD2	few	TRBV4-1	TGCGCCAGCAGCCTCGGAAGCCAACTAGCGGGAGAGGCTGAGCAGTTCTTC	CASSLGSQLAGEAEQFF
TRBJ2-3	NA	NA	TRBV5-3	TGTGCCAGCAGCTTGTTTGGGGGAACTAGCACAGATACGCAGTATTTT	CASSLFGGTSTDTQYF
TRBJ2-3	NA	NA	TRBV30	TGTGCCTGGAGTGTCGGGGCTAGCGTCACAGATACGCAGTATTTT	CAWSVGASVTDTQYF
TRBJ2-1	NA	many	TRBV4-1	TGCGCCAGCAGCCAAGAGGGTAGCTCCTACAATGAGCAGTTCTTC	CASSQEGSSYNEQFF
TRBJ1-1	NA	NA	TRBV18	TGTGCCAGCTCACCACCGTTTGGGGACGAGAACACTGAAGCTTTCTTT	CASSPPFGDENTEAFF
TRBJ2-5	NA	NA	TRBV30	TGTGCCTGGAGTTCAACCGCTTTTTCGGGGGCCCAGTACTTC	CAWSSTAFSGAQYF
TRBJ2-7	NA	NA	TRBV7-9	TGTGCCATCAGCCCAGAGGGGGAGTCCTACGAGCAGTACTTC	CAISPEGESYEQYF
TRBJ1-1	NA	few	TRBV9	TGTGCCAGCAGCGTAGTTCCAGGAGACACTGAAGCTTTCTTT	CASSVVPGDTEAFF
TRBJ2-3	TRBD2	many	TRBV5-6	TGTGCCAGCAGTTTACCGGGACTAGGTAACCCAGATACGCAGTATTTT	CASSLPGLGNPDTQYF
TRBJ2-3	TRBD1	many	TRBV12-3/TRBV12-4	TGTGCCAGCAGTCCCGGGACAGGGATGACAGATACGCAGTATTTT	CASSPGTGMTDTQYF
TRBJ1-1	NA	NA	TRBV7-6	TGTGCCAGCAGCTTAAGGGTGGGCGTGAACACTGAAGCTTTCTTT	CASSLRVGVNTEAFF
TRBJ2-3	NA	NA	TRBV19	TGTGCCAGTAGTATCACTAGTTCATCGGATACGCAGTATTTT	CASSITSSSDTQYF
TRBJ2-7	TRBD1	NA	TRBV6-5	TGTGCCAGCAGCTATCACCGGGACAGGGCAACCTACGAGCAGTACTTC	CASSYHRDRATYEQYF
TRBJ2-5	TRBD2	many	TRBV7-2	TGTGCCAGCAGCTTAGTGGTTGCTAGCGGACAGACCCAGTACTTC	CASSLVVASGQTQYF
TRBJ2-5	NA	many	TRBV20-1	TGCAGTGCTGTTACAGAGGACTGGGAGACCCAGTACTTC	CSAVTEDWETQYF
TRBJ2-3	TRBD2	many	TRBV24-1	TGTGCCACCAGTGACCGAGGACTAGCGGGAGTCAACCGCACAGATACGCAGTATTTT	CATSDRGLAGVNRTDTQYF
TRBJ1-1	NA	many	TRBV2	TGTGCCAGCAGTGAAGCGACAGGCGAGAACACTGAAGCTTTCTTT	CASSEATGENTEAFF
TRBJ1-1	NA	few	TRBV30	TGTGCCTGGAGTCCTCTGAGCACTGAAGCTTTCTTT	CAWSPLSTEAFF
TRBJ2-7	TRBD1	few	TRBV27	TGTGCCAGCAGGGACAGGGGGGGGAGCTCCTACGAGCAGTACTTC	CASRDRGGSSYEQYF
TRBJ1-1	NA	many	TRBV30	TGTGCCTGGAGTGTCGGGGGAGACACTGAAGCTTTCTTT	CAWSVGGDTEAFF
TRBJ2-5	NA	NA	TRBV30	TGTGCCTGTGAGAGGGATCTAGCCCGCCGACGGGAGACCCAGTACTTC	CACERDLARRRETQYF
TRBJ1-3	NA	many	TRBV15	TGTGCCACCAGCAGAGATAATGGGGATGGAAACACCATATATTTT	CATSRDNGDGNTIYF
TRBJ1-2	NA	few	TRBV4-2	TGTGCCAGCAGCTCGCCGTTGGGTTTTTTTGGCTACACCTTC	CASSSPLGFFGYTF